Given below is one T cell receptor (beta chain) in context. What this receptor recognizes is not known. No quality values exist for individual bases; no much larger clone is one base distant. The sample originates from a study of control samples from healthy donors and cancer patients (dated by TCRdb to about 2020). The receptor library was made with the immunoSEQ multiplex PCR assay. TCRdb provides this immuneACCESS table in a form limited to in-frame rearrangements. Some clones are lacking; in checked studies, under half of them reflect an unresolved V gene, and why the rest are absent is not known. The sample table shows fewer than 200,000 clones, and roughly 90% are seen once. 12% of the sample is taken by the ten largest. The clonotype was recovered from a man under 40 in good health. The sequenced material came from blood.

The CDR3 is CASSPVAPGDIQYF. The DNA sequence is as follows: TGTGCCAGCAGCCCCGTGGCCCCCGGAGACATTCAGTACTTC. The rearranged segments are TRBV11-2 and TRBJ2-4; no confident D gene assignment can be made. The trim is 5 bases for V and 8 bases for J, with a gap of 16 bases between the germline ends. The CDR3 spans 14 residues, from the cysteine through the phenylalanine. Here the CDR3 DNA is all that survives: 42 bases in frame from base 1. CDR1 and CDR2, looked up from the germline V gene, are SGHAT and FQNNGV.